Below, 14 T cell receptor beta chains from the same sample are listed, as sequenced in a study of blood T cell repertoires in COVID-19. Method: immunoSEQ multiplex PCR; TCRdb's copy keeps in-frame clones and lacks some. The table lists 200,000 to 250,000 clones, approximately 80% of them singletons. The specimen sequenced was PBMCs or T cells enriched from blood (not recorded which). These receptors came from a woman aged 55-69 years who had recovered from COVID-19.

This clone appeared a few times. The CDR3 DNA is TGTGCCAGCAGTTTATCAGCGGGCGGCAGGGTGGGCACTGAAGCTTTCTTT. Protein product: CASSLSAGGRVGTEAFF. This chain connects TRBV27 to TRBJ1-1, with TRBD1 as a possible D gene (5 bases). V was trimmed by 0 bases and J by 4 bases, leaving 18 bases between them. Germline CDR1 and CDR2: MNHEY and SMNVEV (reference sequence). The CDR3 loop spans 17 amino acids.

The chain has TRBV24-1 and TRBJ2-1; D gene ambiguous. The CDR3 runs 12 residues. Germline V gene sequence: CDR1 KGHDR, CDR2 SFDVKD. Deletions cut 2 bases from V and 5 bases from J, with 3 bases between. CDR3 region: CATSDSDNEQFF. Here the CDR3 DNA reads TGTGCCACCAGTGATTCAGACAATGAGCAGTTCTTC.

The chain has TRBV5-4 and TRBJ1-1; 7 bases align to TRBD1. The germline CDR1 and CDR2 sequences are SGHNT and YYREEE (reference sequence). The CDR3 totals 17 residues. Trimming cost V 5 bases and J 0 bases; bases outside gene matches: 13. The CDR3: CASRSTGQTGLNTEAFF. CDR3 nucleotides: TGTGCCAGCAGATCGACAGGGCAAACTGGCCTGAACACTGAAGCTTTCTTT.

CDR3 sequence: CASSLAGTGGTGELFF. As DNA, the CDR3 is TGTGCCAGCAGCTTAGCCGGGACAGGGGGAACCGGGGAGCTGTTTTTT. The gene calls are TRBV11-2 and TRBJ2-2, with 11 bases fitting TRBD1. Germline CDR1 SGHAT, CDR2 FQNNGV. V trimming: 1 base; J trimming: 5 bases; junction bases outside the gene matches: 3. This CDR3 spans 16 amino acids.

This chain connects TRBV12-5 to TRBJ1-3; no clear D. The CDR3 extends over 16 amino acids. Germline CDR1 and CDR2: LGHNT and FRNRAP. Trimming took 5 bases from V and 0 from J, leaving 14 bases between them. For the CDR3, the DNA is TGTGCTAGTGGTCTGGGATTGGAGAGCTCTGGAAACACCATATATTTT. This translates into CASGLGLESSGNTIYF. Together with reference TRBV12-5 and TRBJ1-3, the CDR3 gives the full variable domain: DARVTQTPRHKVTEMGQEVTMRCQPILGHNTVFWYRQTMMQGLELLAYFRNRAPLDDSGMPKDRFSAEMPDATLATLKIQPSEPRDSAVYFCASGLGLESSGNTIYFGEGSWLTVV.

The count of this clone is one. CDR3 sequence reads: CASREPGYSNQPQHF. CDR3 bases: TGTGCCAGCAGAGAGCCCGGTTATAGCAATCAGCCCCAGCATTTT. The chain uses TRBV6-5 and TRBJ1-5, with D unclear. Trimming took off 6 bases at V and 0 bases at J, with 12 bases between the two ends. The CDR3 extends over 15 amino acids. Germline V gene lookup returns CDR1 MNHEY and CDR2 SVGAGI.

The V call is TRBV6-4, the J call TRBJ1-3, with D uncertain. CDR1 MRHNA and CDR2 SNTAGT come from the germline V gene. The CDR3 totals 12 residues. The ends were cut back, 7 bases at V and 2 bases at J, with 6 bases in the middle. As DNA, the CDR3 is TGTGCCAGCATTTATACTGGAAACACCATATATTTT. Amino acids: CASIYTGNTIYF.

The chain recombines TRBV12-3 or TRBV12-4 with TRBJ1-1, with a tentative D call TRBD1 (6 bases). This CDR3 has 13 residues. V was cut by 6 bases and J by 9 bases, with 17 bases left in between. This CDR3 is CASRRDRQAQAFF. The DNA of the CDR3 is TGTGCCAGCAGAAGAGACAGGCAGGCCCAAGCTTTCTTT.

The V gene is TRBV6-5, the J gene TRBJ1-1; TRBD1 matches 9 bases. V lost 6 bases and J lost 5; bases outside the gene matches: 7. The CDR3 sequence is 14 residues long. From germline, CDR1 is MNHEY and CDR2 SVGAGI. The CDR3 nucleotides are TGTGCCAGCAGGACACAGGGGGCGCATACTGAAGCTTTCTTT. Protein: CASRTQGAHTEAFF.

This clone has just one count. The J gene is TRBJ1-6, the V gene TRBV18; 7 nucleotides line up with TRBD1. CDR1 KGHSH and CDR2 LQKENI come from the germline V gene. Trimming cost V 2 bases and J 11 bases; bases outside gene matches: 12. This CDR3 spans 16 amino acids. CDR3 sequence reads: CASSPDLSGGGTPLHF. The CDR3 coding sequence is TGTGCCAGCTCACCAGACTTGTCAGGGGGTGGGACACCCCTCCACTTT. Together with reference TRBV18 and TRBJ1-6, the CDR3 gives the full variable domain: NAGVMQNPRHLVRRRGQEARLRCSPMKGHSHVYWYRQLPEEGLKFMVYLQKENIIDESGMPKERFSAEFPKEGPSILRIQQVVRGDSAAYFCASSPDLSGGGTPLHFGNGTRLTVT.

The chain joins TRBV7-6 to TRBJ2-1, with 7 bases lining up with TRBD1. This CDR3 contains 16 residues. Germline V gives CDR1 SGHVS, CDR2 FNYEAQ. J gave up 4 bases and V 5 bases, and 11 bases lay outside the gene matches. CDR3 residues: CASSKGADRLYNEQFF. CDR3 in DNA: TGTGCCAGCAGCAAGGGAGCGGACAGGCTATACAATGAGCAGTTCTTC.

This clone was counted a few times. The chain links TRBV19 to TRBJ1-1; TRBD1 might be the D (5 bases). The CDR3 has 15 amino acids. CDR1 is LNHDA, CDR2 SQIVND, per germline (reference sequence). V lost 4 bases to trimming and J lost 0 bases, with 12 bases between them. The CDR3 loop is CASSRGGRLNTEAFF. The CDR3 bases are TGTGCCAGTAGTAGGGGGGGTAGGTTGAACACTGAAGCTTTCTTT.

In DNA, the CDR3 is TGTGCCAGCAGTAACCGGGACAGATATCAGCCCCAGCATTTT. Protein sequence: CASSNRDRYQPQHF. The chain uses TRBV27 and TRBJ1-5; 7 bases map to TRBD1. Per germline, CDR1 MNHEY and CDR2 SMNVEV (reference sequence). The length of the CDR3 is 14 residues. Germline trimming cut 5 bases from V and 5 bases from J; bases unmatched to any gene: 6.

This clone was observed a handful of times. The chain couples TRBV5-8 to TRBJ1-1; D not resolved. The ends were cut back, 2 bases at V and 7 bases at J, with 12 bases in the middle. Looked up from germline, CDR1 is SGHTS and CDR2 is YDEGEE. The CDR3 is 13 residues long. Here the CDR3 DNA reads TGTGCCAGCAGCTTTACGGTGCGGGGTGAAGCTTTCTTT. Translated: CASSFTVRGEAFF.